This T cell receptor beta chain stems from a study of cytomegalovirus exposure and HLA in healthy donors. Trimming cost V 0 bases and J 8 bases, with 8 bases left between them. CDR1 is SGHNT, CDR2 YYREEE, per germline (reference sequence). This CDR3 is 12 amino acids long. 60 Vbeta and 13 Jbeta primers were used in PCR. The table came from immunoSEQ multiplex PCR; TCRdb's copy has only in-frame clones and leaves some out. The table shows some 120,000 clones, with 6.5% to 9.5% occurring only once. This clone was picked up a small number of times. Its antigen is not identified. Study-wide findings and caveats: Data from an earlier analysis indicated that most TCR beta V segments were productive either about 87% or about 30% of the time. The likely explanation for a cluster of highly shared sequence variants was sequencing artifact.

The clonotype originates from a middle-aged woman in good health and CMV-seropositive. Material for sequencing was PBMCs. V gene TRBV5-4 combines with J gene TRBJ1-1; D is possibly TRBD1 (6 bases). CDR3 sequence (DNA): TGTGCCAGCAGCTTGGCCAGGGGCGAAGCTTTCTTT. Amino acid sequence: CASSLARGEAFF. Full variable domain (missing parts from reference TRBV5-4 and TRBJ1-1): ETGVTQSPTHLIKTRGQQVTLRCSSQSGHNTVSWYQQALGQGPQFIFQYYREEENGRGNFPPRFSGLQFPNYSSELNVNALELDDSALYLCASSLARGEAFFGQGTRLTVV.